One sample yielded the 7 T cell receptor beta chains listed below, sequenced in a study of T cells in tumors after PD-1 blockade. The table came from immunoSEQ multiplex PCR; TCRdb's copy has only in-frame clones and leaves some out. The sample consists of around 45,000 clones, roughly 80% of them appearing once. Source: PBMCs, taken before anti-PD-1 therapy. The receptors shown here come from a human donor with advanced basal cell or squamous cell carcinoma (not recorded which).

This clone was observed a single time. The chain uses TRBV9 and TRBJ2-3, with a possible D match to TRBD2 (5 bases). Germline V gene sequence: CDR1 SGDLS, CDR2 YYNGEE. The CDR3 totals 14 residues. Trimming pared 0 bases from V and 5 bases from J, leaving 10 bases between. Here the CDR3 reads CASSVGLAVDTQYF. DNA of the CDR3: TGTGCCAGCAGCGTAGGCCTAGCAGTAGATACGCAGTATTTT.

The V and J genes are TRBV6-5 and TRBJ2-7, with 10 bases fitting TRBD1. The CDR3 contains 13 residues. Per germline, CDR1 MNHEY and CDR2 SVGAGI. The V gene end was trimmed by 6 bases and the J gene end by 4 bases; junction bases not matched to a gene: 3. CDR3 amino acids: CASSRDRGYEQYF. DNA of the CDR3: TGTGCCAGCAGCAGGGACAGGGGTTACGAGCAGTACTTC.

The chain couples TRBV28 to TRBJ1-5, with 7 bases identical to TRBD1. Germline V gene data show CDR1 as MDHEN and CDR2 as SYDVKM. The CDR3 loop spans 13 amino acids. The chain's CDR3 is CAGGPGGYQPQHF. The CDR3 region has the DNA TGTGCGGGCGGTCCAGGGGGATATCAGCCCCAGCATTTT.

This clone was seen more than once but under ten times. The chain has TRBV10-3 and TRBJ1-5; D is ambiguous. Germline values: CDR1 ENHRY, CDR2 SYGVKD. V was cut by 4 bases and J by 3 bases, with 4 bases left in between. The CDR3 loop spans 12 amino acids. The CDR3 region has the DNA TGTGCCATCAGTGGGAACAATCAGCCCCAGCATTTT. Translation: CAISGNNQPQHF.

This chain links TRBV19 with TRBJ2-2; D is perhaps TRBD2 (5 bases). This CDR3 is 14 amino acids long. Germline V lookup: CDR1 LNHDA, CDR2 SQIVND (reference sequence). Trimming pared 7 bases from V and 5 bases from J, leaving 14 bases between. CDR3 region: CASKADYQTGELFF. In DNA, the CDR3 is TGTGCCAGTAAGGCCGACTATCAGACCGGGGAGCTGTTTTTT.

The gene calls are TRBV18 and TRBJ2-5, with D uncertain. This CDR3 comprises 14 residues. CDR1 KGHSH and CDR2 LQKENI come from the germline V gene. V was shortened by 2 bases and J by 5 bases, with 12 bases between the two germline ends. The CDR3 DNA follows: TGTGCCAGCTCACCATCCAGTCAAGGGGAGACCCAGTACTTC. Translation gives CASSPSSQGETQYF.

The J gene is TRBJ2-3, the V gene TRBV5-1; D remains unclear. The CDR3 length is 14 residues. V was trimmed by 0 bases and J by 0 bases, leaving 5 bases between them. Germline-derived CDR1 and CDR2 are SGHRS and YFSETQ. The CDR3 region is CASSLATSTDTQYF. CDR3 DNA sequence: TGCGCCAGCAGCTTGGCGACTAGCACAGATACGCAGTATTTT.